These 14 T cell receptor beta chains originate from one sample sequenced in a study of response to subunit inactivated influenza vaccine. Using its own MiXCR run on the RT-PCR reads, TCRdb lists one record per CDR3 protein. This table holds some 570,000 distinct CDR3 sequences, approximately 10% found once. These records were also assigned to another study, of T cells expressing NK-cell markers. This second study notes: TCR beta cDNA was made by 5'RACE template switching with UMIs.

The sample was PBMCs from blood, taken on the day of vaccination. The receptors come from a man aged 45-65 years who received an inactivated influenza vaccine.

This clonotype was observed a few times. The gene calls are TRBV10-3 and TRBJ2-6, with D possibly being TRBD1 (5 bases). Germline-derived CDR1 and CDR2 are ENHRY and SYGVKD. This CDR3 is 16 amino acids long. The V end lost 2 bases, the J end lost 0 bases, and 8 bases lay between the germline ends. The CDR3 region is CAISEGHHSGANVLTF. For the CDR3, the DNA is TGTGCCATCAGTGAGGGACACCACTCTGGGGCCAACGTCCTGACTTTC.

This clonotype was counted a few times. CDR3: CASSLVGLGLHSFF. CDR3 sequence (DNA): TGTGCCAGCAGCTTAGTAGGTTTAGGACTACACTCGTTCTTC. The chain uses TRBV7-2 and TRBJ2-1, with a possible D match to TRBD2 (6 bases). V lost 1 base and J 15 bases, leaving 19 bases between the germline ends. This CDR3 comprises 14 residues. Germline CDR1 and CDR2: SGHTA and FQGNSA.

This clonotype was detected only a few times. This chain connects TRBV4-1 to TRBJ1-3; D unclear. The CDR3 sequence is 17 residues long. Germline V gene lookup returns CDR1 MGHRA and CDR2 YSYEKL. Trimming cost V 0 bases and J 0 bases, with 12 bases left between them. CDR3: CASSQDHGEPSGNTIYF. CDR3 DNA: TGCGCCAGCAGCCAAGATCATGGGGAACCCTCTGGAAACACCATATATTTT.

The chain has TRBV12-3 or TRBV12-4 and TRBJ2-3, with 7 bases matching TRBD2. Trimming took 7 bases from V and 9 from J; bases not matched to a gene: 10. The CDR3 has 13 amino acids. The CDR3 nucleotides are TGTGCCAGCACCTCTGCCCCAGCGGGGACGCAGTATTTT. Protein sequence: CASTSAPAGTQYF.

This chain links TRBV2 with TRBJ1-5; tentatively, D is TRBD1 (5 bases). CDR1 is SNHLY and CDR2 is FYNNEI in the germline V gene. The CDR3 has 14 residues. V was cut by 8 bases and J by 7 bases, with 18 bases left in between. The CDR3 nucleotides read TGTGCCAGCTCCGTTATGGGGGTAAAACAGCCCCAGCATTTT. It is translated as CASSVMGVKQPQHF.

The genes are TRBV7-2 and TRBJ2-3, with 10 bases aligning to TRBD2. J lost 7 bases, V lost 0 bases, and 7 bases had no gene match. The CDR3 contains 16 residues. CDR1 is SGHTA, CDR2 FQGNSA, per germline. CDR3 protein: CASSLAISGGHHTQYF. CDR3 sequence (DNA): TGTGCCAGCAGCTTAGCGATTAGCGGGGGGCACCATACGCAGTATTTT.

There are many counts of this clonotype. The chain recombines TRBV4-3 with TRBJ2-1; D perhaps matches TRBD2 (6 bases). In germline, CDR1 is LGHNA, CDR2 YSLEER. The CDR3 runs 15 residues. The V gene lost 1 base and the J gene lost 7 bases, with 14 bases spanning the gap. The CDR3 spells CASSQGDRDSNEQFF. CDR3 nucleotides: TGCGCCAGCAGCCAAGGTGACCGGGACTCGAATGAGCAGTTCTTC.

This clonotype has ten or more counts. This chain connects TRBV2 to TRBJ2-7, with D possibly TRBD2 on 6 matching bases. Germline V gene lookup returns CDR1 SNHLY and CDR2 FYNNEI. Trimming removed 2 bases at V and 5 bases at J, with 10 bases between. The CDR3 sequence is 13 residues long. The CDR3 loop is CASSELEGNEQYF. The CDR3 nucleotides are TGTGCCAGCAGTGAACTGGAGGGAAACGAGCAGTACTTC.

This clonotype was detected a few times. The chain employs TRBV29-1 and TRBJ2-5; weak D call: TRBD1 (5 bases). The CDR3 runs to 12 residues. Trimming removed 6 bases from V and 5 bases from J, with 13 bases in between. Germline CDR1 SQVTM, CDR2 ANQGSEA. As DNA, the CDR3 is TGCAGCGTCAGACAGTCATGGGAGACCCAGTACTTC. It is translated as CSVRQSWETQYF.

This clonotype has at least ten counts. V gene TRBV4-3 combines with J gene TRBJ1-1; D is undetermined. The CDR3 has 14 residues. Looked up from germline, CDR1 is LGHNA and CDR2 is YSLEER. V was pared by 3 bases and J by 1 base, with 9 bases between. The CDR3 loop reads CASSQQSTNTEAFF. CDR3 nucleotide sequence: TGCGCCAGCAGCCAGCAGAGTACGAACACTGAAGCTTTCTTT.

The chain links TRBV23-1 to TRBJ2-2; possibly TRBD2 for D (7 bases). TRBV23-1 is designated an ORF whose function remains uncertain. This CDR3 has 17 amino acids. V gave up 2 bases and J gave up 3 bases, with 16 bases separating them. CDR3 amino acids: CASSQPGTGRDTGELFF. CDR3 coding DNA: TGCGCCAGCAGTCAACCCGGCACAGGGAGGGACACCGGGGAGCTGTTTTTT.

CDR3 amino acids: CASSPIVGGIQYF. CDR3 DNA sequence: TGTGCCAGCAGTCCGATAGTAGGAGGCATTCAGTACTTC. This rearrangement joins TRBV27 to TRBJ2-4; a possible D gene is TRBD2 (5 bases). Between the trimmed V and J ends, which lost 5 bases and 9 bases, there was a span of 14 bases. The CDR3 length is 13 residues. Looked up from germline, CDR1 is MNHEY and CDR2 is SMNVEV (reference sequence).

This chain uses TRBV6-1 with TRBJ2-7; D is ambiguous. The CDR3 contains 13 residues. Germline lookup yields CDR1 MNHNS and CDR2 SASEGT. V was clipped by 2 bases and J by 3 bases, with 8 bases between them. CDR3 sequence: CASSETPNYEQYF. The DNA of the CDR3 is TGTGCCAGCAGTGAAACCCCGAACTACGAGCAGTACTTC.

This clonotype has just a few counts. The rearrangement links TRBV4-1 to TRBJ2-5; D remains unclear. V was clipped by 1 base and J by 2 bases, with 11 bases between them. Germline CDR1 reads MGHRA; CDR2 reads YSYEKL. The CDR3 has 15 amino acids. This CDR3 is CASSQVMGRQETQYF. In DNA form, the CDR3 reads TGCGCCAGCAGCCAAGTTATGGGCAGACAAGAGACCCAGTACTTC.